One sample yielded the 2 T cell receptor beta chains listed below, sequenced in a study of technical replicates of blood from a handful of donors. TCRdb keeps only in-frame clones here, not all; method: immunoSEQ multiplex PCR. In the table there are 79,000 or so clones, roughly 91% of which are singletons. Source material: T cells isolated from PBMCs. The source of these receptors is a human donor in good health.

V and J are TRBV25-1 and TRBJ1-1; D gene uncertain. CDR3 size: 11 residues. CDR1 is MGHDK and CDR2 is SYGVNS in the germline V gene. Deletions cut 5 bases from V and 8 bases from J, with 9 bases between. CDR3 nucleotides: TGTGCCAGCAGTAAAAACCTAGAAGCTTTCTTT. Amino acid sequence: CASSKNLEAFF.

Written as DNA, the CDR3 is TGTGCCAGCAGCCGGACTCAATCCTACGAGCAGTACTTC. It is translated as CASSRTQSYEQYF. V gene TRBV5-4 combines with J gene TRBJ2-7; D is possibly TRBD2 (5 bases). Trimming took off 4 bases at V and 1 base at J, with 9 bases between the two ends. Per the germline V gene, CDR1 is SGHNT and CDR2 is YYREEE (reference sequence). The CDR3 consists of 13 residues.